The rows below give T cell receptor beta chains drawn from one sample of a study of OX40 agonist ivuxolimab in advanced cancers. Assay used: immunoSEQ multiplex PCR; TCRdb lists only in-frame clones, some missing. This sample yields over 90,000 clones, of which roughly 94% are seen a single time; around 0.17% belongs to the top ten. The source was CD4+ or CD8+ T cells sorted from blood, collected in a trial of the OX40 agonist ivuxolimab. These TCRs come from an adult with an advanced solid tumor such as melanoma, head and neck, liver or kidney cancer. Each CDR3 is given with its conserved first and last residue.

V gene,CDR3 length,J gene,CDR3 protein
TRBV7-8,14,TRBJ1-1,CASSLIQGYTEAFF
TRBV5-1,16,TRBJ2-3,CASSFITLAVRDTQYF
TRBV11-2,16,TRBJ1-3,CASSARGPFSGNTIYF
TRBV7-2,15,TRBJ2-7,CASSLGGTGGYEQYF
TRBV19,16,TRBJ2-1,CASSILQERSYNEQFF
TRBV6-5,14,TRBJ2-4,CASSYIGGRRQEYF
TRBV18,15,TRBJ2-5,CASSLGQGARETQYF
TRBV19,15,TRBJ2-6,CASRSGQPGANVLTF
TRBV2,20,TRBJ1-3,CASKPHSSGQITLSGNTIYF
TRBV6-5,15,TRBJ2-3,CASKVAGGPDYTQYF
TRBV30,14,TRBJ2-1,CAWRTLRSYNEQFF
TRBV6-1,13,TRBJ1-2,CASTHGGSRGYTF
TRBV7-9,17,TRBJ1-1,CASSFRGVRTLGTEAFF
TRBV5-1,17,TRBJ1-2,CASSLGGQPGANYGYTF
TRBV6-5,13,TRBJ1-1,CASKRQGGTEAFF
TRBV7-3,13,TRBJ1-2,CASSSGEGYGYTF
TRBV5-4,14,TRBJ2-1,CASSIGGGYNEQFF
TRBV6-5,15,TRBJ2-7,CASSKDRGAINEQYF
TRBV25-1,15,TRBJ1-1,CASSGVRQFGTEAFF
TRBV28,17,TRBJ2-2,CASTYGPQGAQTGELFF
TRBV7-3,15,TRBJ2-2,CASSPRAGGSGELFF
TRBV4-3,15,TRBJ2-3,CASSHLPTGSDTQYF
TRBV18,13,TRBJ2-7,CASSPDETHEQYF
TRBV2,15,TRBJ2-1,CASSSTSGTYNEQFF
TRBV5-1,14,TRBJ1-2,CASSDRAQTSGYTF
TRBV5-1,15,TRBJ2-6,CASTDRDSGANVLTF
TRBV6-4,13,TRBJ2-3,CASSDVGADTQYF
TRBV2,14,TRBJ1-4,CASSEGATNEKLFF
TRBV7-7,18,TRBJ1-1,CASSLGDRGPPGGTEAFF
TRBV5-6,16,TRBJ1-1,CASSKKGTGSSTEAFF
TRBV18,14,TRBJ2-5,CASSPPGDGETQYF
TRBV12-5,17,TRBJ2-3,CASGLTLAVTSTDTQYF
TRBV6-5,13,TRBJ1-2,CASSPGGRYGYTF
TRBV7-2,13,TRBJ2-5,CASSLTGAETQYF
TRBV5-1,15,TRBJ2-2,CASSLLAGETGELFF
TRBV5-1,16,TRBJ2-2,CASSLDRGGDPGELFF
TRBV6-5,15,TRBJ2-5,CASSYSQGLGETQYF
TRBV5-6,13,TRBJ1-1,CASSGQGLYEAFF